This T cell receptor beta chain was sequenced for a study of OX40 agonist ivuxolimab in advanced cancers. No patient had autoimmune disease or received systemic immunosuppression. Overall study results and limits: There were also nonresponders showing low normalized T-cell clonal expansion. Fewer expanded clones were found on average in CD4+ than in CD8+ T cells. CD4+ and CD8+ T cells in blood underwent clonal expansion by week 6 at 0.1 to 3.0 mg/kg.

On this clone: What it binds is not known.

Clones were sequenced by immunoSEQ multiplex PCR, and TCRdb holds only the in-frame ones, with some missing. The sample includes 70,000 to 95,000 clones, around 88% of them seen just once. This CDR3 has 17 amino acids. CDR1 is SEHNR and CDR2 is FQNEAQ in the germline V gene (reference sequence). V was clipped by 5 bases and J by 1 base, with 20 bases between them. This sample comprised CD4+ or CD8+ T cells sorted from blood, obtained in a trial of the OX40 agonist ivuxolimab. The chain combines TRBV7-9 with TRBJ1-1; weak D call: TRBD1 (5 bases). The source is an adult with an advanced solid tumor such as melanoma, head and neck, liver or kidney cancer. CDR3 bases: TGTGCCAGCAGCCCGCGTCGGACGGGGCCCGGGAACACTGAAGCTTTCTTT. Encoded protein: CASSPRRTGPGNTEAFF.